This T cell receptor (beta chain) came from a study of blood T cells in healthy people across ages. Together with a sample-barcoded 5' primer, a J-beta primer mix was included in a second PCR lasting about 6 to 12 cycles. TCRdb fed the 5' RACE reads into MiXCR, producing one record per CDR3 protein. The sample records some 1,000,000 distinct CDR3 sequences, 20% to 25% being singletons. Germline lookup yields CDR1 SGHDT and CDR2 YYEEEE. The CDR3 has 16 amino acids. Trimming removed 0 bases from V and 0 bases from J, with 10 bases in between. These data were likewise used in another study, on T cells of mothers and their children.

The rearrangement uses TRBV5-6 and TRBJ2-1; D remains unclear. This TCR came from a girl aged 2 to 9 in good health. Input material: blood. The CDR3 nucleotides read TGTGCCAGCAGCTTGGGGACCACCAGCTCCTACAATGAGCAGTTCTTC. This gives the protein CASSLGTTSSYNEQFF.